The T cell receptor beta chain under discussion was sequenced for a study of blood T cell repertoires in COVID-19. This CDR3 is built from 17 residues. Using immunoSEQ multiplex PCR, the repertoire was profiled, and TCRdb retains in-frame clones only, with some absent. This table holds approximately 35,000 clones, around nine tenths found once. Sequenced: peripheral blood. The TCR comes from a man in his sixties with active COVID-19. The genes are TRBV21-1 and TRBJ1-2; the table's D call, TRBD1, has no DNA check behind it. TRBV21-1 is deemed a pseudogene. As DNA, the CDR3 is TGTGCCAGCAGCAAAAGGGACAGGGGGCCAAAGGACTATGGCTACACCTTC. Protein: CASSKRDRGPKDYGYTF.